This T cell receptor (beta chain) was recovered during a study of blood T cells in healthy people across ages (dated by TCRdb to the mid-2010s). For context, the study as a whole: In model experiments, template switching captured roughly one uniquely barcoded TCR beta cDNA molecule for every two T cells. Using deep sequencing normalized with unique cDNA molecular identifiers, the study measured how TCR beta repertoire diversity changes with age. The donors were divided into four age groups: young (average approximately 15 years), middle-aged (approximately 39), aged (roughly 66) and long-lived (about 79). To avoid experimental bias, donors of different ages were spread randomly across the sequencing lanes. For two donors (one aged 18 to 30 and one aged 80 or older), the study analyzed two additional independent replicas of 1 million unique cDNA reads from the same blood draw.

Systemically healthy Caucasian individuals from Russia, 35 to 50 in total and aged about 6 to 90 years, were included as donors. Around 9.8 milliliters of peripheral blood were collected from each donor into EDTA-treated Vacutainer tubes. PBMCs were isolated by Ficoll-Paque density-gradient centrifugation, with at least 7 million obtained per sample. Total RNA was extracted from PBMCs with Trizol reagent, with at least 5 micrograms obtained per sample. For every donor, flow cytometry on a PBMC aliquot measured the percentage of naive CD45RAhigh/CD27high T cells. Libraries were made using 5' RACE. The sequencer was an Illumina HiSeq 2500. A second PCR of 7 to 11 cycles was performed with a sample-barcoded 5' primer and a J-beta primer mix. A template-switch 5' adaptor carrying 12 random nucleotides introduced a unique molecular identifier onto each TCR beta cDNA molecule. At least 2.5 million CDR3-containing paired-end reads were obtained from each sample. All of the RNA was converted into first-strand cDNA using the Mint cDNA synthesis kit, with a TRBC-specific oligonucleotide serving as the primer. Following uracil-DNA glycosylase treatment, a first 18-cycle PCR with universal primers M1SS and BC2_uni_R was performed on all cDNA. The paper's processing steps were these. For normalization, 1 million high-quality reads were randomly selected from each sample, with every read carrying a distinct molecular identifier. Reads with shared molecular identifiers were discarded instead of being binned into consensus sequences. MiTCR, set to a Q25 quality threshold and the strictest error-elimination algorithm, was used for CDR3 identification, clonotype clustering and error correction. A nonparametric unseen species model with Euler transformation was used to estimate lower-bound total TCR beta diversity. Starting from the raw public reads, TCRdb applied fastp trimming at Q25, assembled clones with MiXCR and retained in-frame beta chains. When rows share a CDR3 protein, they turn into one entry using the most common DNA and genes. None of the V and J calls come from the authors' own analysis; TCRdb made them. The sample yields about 1,400,000 distinct CDR3 sequences; approximately 59% were counted once. The top ten clones comprise roughly 7% of the sample.

The paper's findings and limits, for the study overall: There was a strong correlation between observed TCR beta diversity and the percentage of naive T cells measured by flow cytometry. Observed TCR beta diversity per million T cells fell roughly linearly with age, and a significant reduction was already apparent by age about 36. Estimates of total diversity based on one million sequenced T cells were considered lower bounds and underestimates. Because the CMV infection status of the donors was unknown, age-related changes in expanded clonotypes may potentially have been confounded. Since profiling was done on bulk unsorted PBMCs, naive and antigen-experienced compartments could not be conclusively compared. Compared with the aged group, more naive CD4+ T cells, fewer expanded clones and increased TCR diversity were shown by the long-lived group, suggesting age selection.

On this clonotype itself: The target of this receptor is not known. Within one base of it there is no much larger clone, and no base qualities were kept.

Measured from the cysteine to the phenylalanine, the CDR3 is 15 residues long. Left in the record is the CDR3 DNA by itself, 45 bases read in frame from the first base. CDR1 and CDR2, looked up from the germline V gene, are MDHEN and SYDVKM. V is pruned by 4 bases and J by 7 bases, leaving 6 bases of the junction without a gene match. This clonotype was obtained from a man between 18 and 35 years old in good health. Sequencing input: blood. The V gene is TRBV28 and the J gene is TRBJ2-2, with 10 bases matching TRBD2. The CDR3 reads CASSSTAGGLGELFF. The nucleotide sequence is given as TGTGCCAGCAGTTCAACAGCGGGGGGGCTCGGGGAGCTGTTTTTT.